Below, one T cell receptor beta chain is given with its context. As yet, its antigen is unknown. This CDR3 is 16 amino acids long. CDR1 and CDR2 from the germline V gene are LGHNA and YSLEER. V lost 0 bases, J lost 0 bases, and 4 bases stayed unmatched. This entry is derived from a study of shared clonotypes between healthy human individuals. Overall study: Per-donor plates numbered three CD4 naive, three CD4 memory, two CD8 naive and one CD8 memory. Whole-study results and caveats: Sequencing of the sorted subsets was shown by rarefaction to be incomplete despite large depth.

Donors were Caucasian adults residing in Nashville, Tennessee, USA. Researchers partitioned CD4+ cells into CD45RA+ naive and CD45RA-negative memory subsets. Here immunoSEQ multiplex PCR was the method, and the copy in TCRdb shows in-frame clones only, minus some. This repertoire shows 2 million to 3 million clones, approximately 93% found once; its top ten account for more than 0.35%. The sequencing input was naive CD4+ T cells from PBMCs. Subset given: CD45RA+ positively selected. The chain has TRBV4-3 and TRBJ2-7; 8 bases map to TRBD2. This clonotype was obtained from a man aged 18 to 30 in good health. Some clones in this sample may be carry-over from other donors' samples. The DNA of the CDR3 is TGCGCCAGCAGCCAAGATTTGCGGGAGGCCTCCTACGAGCAGTACTTC. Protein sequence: CASSQDLREASYEQYF.